The source of this TCR beta chain is a study of cytomegalovirus exposure and HLA in healthy donors. Study summary: About 85 million unique TCRs from HLA-typed donors were held in an early release of data.

Notes on this clone: The antigen is not known.

Trimming at V came to 5 bases and at J to 14 bases, leaving 8 bases not matched to a gene. The CDR3 covers 13 residues. Germline lookup yields CDR1 SGHTA and CDR2 FQGNSA. Broader study findings: In vitro assays verified that a few CMV-associated chains recognized CMV antigens specifically.

Primers included in the PCR were 60 Vbeta and 13 Jbeta primers. Clones were sequenced by immunoSEQ multiplex PCR, and TCRdb holds only the in-frame ones, with some missing. The data contain under 200,000 clones, 68% of them singletons. The rearrangement uses TRBV7-2 and TRBJ2-1, with 11 bases identical to TRBD2. The specimen was PBMCs. The TCR sequence derives from a woman in her forties in good health and CMV-seropositive. CDR3 sequence: CASSGTSGTGEFF. The CDR3 coding sequence is TGTGCCAGCAGCGGGACTAGCGGCACAGGGGAGTTCTTC.